A single sample is the source of the 22 T cell receptor beta chains below, sequenced in a study of T cell responses to AZD1222 COVID-19 vaccine. The table came from immunoSEQ multiplex PCR; TCRdb's copy has only in-frame clones and leaves some out. Of more than 110,000 clones detected, more than 85% appear once; the ten largest clones hold 3% to 4%. This material consisted of peripheral blood, taken 28 days after the second AZD1222 dose. Receptors originate from an adult who received the AZD1222 COVID-19 vaccine.

The chain has TRBV27 and TRBJ1-1; D perhaps matches TRBD1 (6 bases). Germline V gives CDR1 MNHEY, CDR2 SMNVEV (reference sequence). The CDR3 is 15 residues long. V was cut by 6 bases and J by 0 bases, with 14 bases left in between. This CDR3 reads CASSITGSMNTEAFF. CDR3 sequence (DNA): TGTGCCAGCAGCATAACAGGGTCAATGAACACTGAAGCTTTCTTT.

The chain is built from TRBV5-1 and TRBJ2-7; 12 nucleotides align to TRBD1. Germline lookup yields CDR1 SGHRS and CDR2 YFSETQ. V lost 5 bases to trimming and J lost 4 bases; unmatched junction nucleotides: 7. The CDR3 runs 15 residues. The CDR3 region is CASSYQGQGAYEQYF. The CDR3 DNA follows: TGCGCCAGCAGTTATCAGGGACAGGGGGCTTACGAGCAGTACTTC.

The chain employs TRBV28 and TRBJ1-3; the D gene is possibly TRBD1 (5 bases). Germline-derived CDR1 and CDR2 are MDHEN and SYDVKM. V gave up 8 bases and J gave up 7 bases, with 21 bases separating them. The CDR3 length is 15 residues. The CDR3 DNA reads as TGTGCCAGCTCGCCCGGCGGGGGTCAGGCGAACACCATATATTTT. It is translated as CASSPGGGQANTIYF.

The table lists this clone with a few counts. The genes are TRBV6-5 and TRBJ1-5, with D uncertain. Germline V gene sequence: CDR1 MNHEY, CDR2 SVGAGI. The V end was cut by 2 bases, the J end by 3 bases, with 5 bases between. This CDR3 comprises 13 residues. The CDR3 sequence is CASSYSINQPQHF. The CDR3 nucleotides read TGTGCCAGCAGTTACAGCATCAATCAGCCCCAGCATTTT.

The chain carries TRBV19 and TRBJ2-2; D gene ambiguous. Germline CDR1 and CDR2: LNHDA and SQIVND (reference sequence). The CDR3 covers 13 residues. V shed 6 bases and J shed 4 bases, with 9 bases lying between them. CDR3 nucleotides: TGTGCCAGTAGGTACTCGGGCACCGGGGAGCTGTTTTTT. Encoded protein: CASRYSGTGELFF.

The gene calls are TRBV23-1 and TRBJ1-5; weak D call: TRBD1 (5 bases). TRBV23-1 counts as an open reading frame of uncertain function. There are 17 residues in the CDR3. V lost 0 bases and J lost 4, with 16 bases in between. CDR3 bases: TGCGCCAGCAGTCAATCCCCCTCCAGGGCCGGGAATCAGCCCCAGCATTTT. Protein product: CASSQSPSRAGNQPQHF.

This clone occurred once. This chain connects TRBV5-1 to TRBJ2-7; no reliable D call. The V end lost 0 bases, the J end lost 5 bases, and 9 bases lay between the germline ends. The CDR3 extends over 13 amino acids. CDR1 is SGHRS, CDR2 YFSETQ, per germline. DNA of the CDR3: TGCGCCAGCAGCTTGGTAGACTCGAACGAGCAGTACTTC. Residues: CASSLVDSNEQYF.

The rearrangement joins TRBV28 to TRBJ1-4; D is perhaps TRBD1 (6 bases). CDR1 and CDR2 from the germline V gene are MDHEN and SYDVKM. Trimming pared 7 bases from V and 0 bases from J, leaving 12 bases between. This CDR3 has 15 residues. CDR3 protein: CASTLTGSTNEKLFF. CDR3 DNA sequence: TGTGCCAGCACCCTGACAGGTTCAACTAATGAAAAACTGTTTTTT. The variable domain in full, with the rest retrieved from reference TRBV28 and TRBJ1-4, is DVKVTQSSRYLVKRTGEKVFLECVQDMDHENMFWYRQDPGLGLRLIYFSYDVKMKEKGDIPEGYSVSREKKERFSLILESASTNQTSMYLCASTLTGSTNEKLFFGSGTQLSVL.

The chain joins TRBV28 to TRBJ2-7; D is undetermined. Between the trimmed V and J ends, which lost 5 bases and 3 bases, there was a span of 8 bases. The CDR3 spans 12 residues. Germline assignment: CDR1 MDHEN and CDR2 SYDVKM. The CDR3 protein is CASSTAGYEQYF. CDR3 coding DNA: TGTGCCAGCAGTACGGCAGGCTACGAGCAGTACTTC.

The chain links TRBV6-5 to TRBJ1-1; D might be TRBD1 (5 bases). Germline values: CDR1 MNHEY, CDR2 SVGAGI. The V and J ends lost 4 bases and 3 bases respectively, with 9 bases between them. The CDR3 totals 13 residues. CDR3 sequence reads: CASSWGRDTEAFF. Here the CDR3 DNA reads TGTGCCAGCAGTTGGGGGAGGGACACTGAAGCTTTCTTT.

This chain connects TRBV11-3 to TRBJ2-1; 7 bases match TRBD2. Germline lookup yields CDR1 SGHNT and CDR2 YENEEA. V dropped 4 bases and J dropped 8; count of bases not matched to a gene: 8. This CDR3 is 14 amino acids long. CDR3 protein: CASSWGGGFDEQFF. The CDR3, as DNA: TGTGCCAGCAGCTGGGGGGGAGGGTTTGATGAGCAGTTCTTC.

The CDR3 is CASSPGANTEAFF. For the CDR3, the DNA is TGTGCCAGCTCACCAGGGGCGAACACTGAAGCTTTCTTT. V and J are TRBV18 and TRBJ1-1; TRBD1 is a possible D gene (5 bases). The CDR3 consists of 13 residues. Germline-derived CDR1 and CDR2 are KGHSH and LQKENI. The V end was cut by 2 bases, the J end by 1 base, with 5 bases between. The variable domain in full, with the rest retrieved from reference TRBV18 and TRBJ1-1, is NAGVMQNPRHLVRRRGQEARLRCSPMKGHSHVYWYRQLPEEGLKFMVYLQKENIIDESGMPKERFSAEFPKEGPSILRIQQVVRGDSAAYFCASSPGANTEAFFGQGTRLTVV.

This chain joins TRBV10-2 and TRBJ2-1; 11 nucleotides align to TRBD2. The CDR3 is 16 amino acids. CDR1 is WSHSY, CDR2 SAAADI, per germline. V was clipped by 3 bases and J by 4 bases; unmatched bases: 5. The CDR3 reads CASSEVGLAEYNEQFF. For the CDR3, the DNA is TGCGCCAGCAGTGAAGTGGGACTAGCGGAATACAATGAGCAGTTCTTC.

Comment on this clone: The sample holds other DNA sequences that translate to the same CDR3. The chain carries TRBV28 and TRBJ1-2; 8 positions agree with TRBD1. Trimming removed 2 bases from V and 1 base from J; junction bases left unmatched: 0. In germline, CDR1 is MDHEN, CDR2 SYDVKM. CDR3 length equals 14 residues. The CDR3 nucleotides are TGTGCCAGCAGTTTAGGACAGGGTAACTATGGCTACACCTTC. Its translation: CASSLGQGNYGYTF.

CDR3 sequence (DNA): TGTGCCAGCGGACAGGGGGCGGGAAGCTCCTATAATTCACCCCTCCACTTT. Its translation is CASGQGAGSSYNSPLHF. The chain recombines TRBV2 with TRBJ1-6, with 11 bases that match TRBD1. Looked up from germline, CDR1 is SNHLY and CDR2 is FYNNEI. CDR3 size: 17 residues. Losses at the gene ends were 8 bases for V and 0 bases for J; bases not matched to a gene: 6.

The gene calls are TRBV6-1 and TRBJ1-2, with D possibly matching TRBD1 (5 bases). Germline V gene sequence: CDR1 MNHNS, CDR2 SASEGT. CDR3 length: 15 residues. Trimming removed 2 bases at V and 1 base at J, with 11 bases between. The CDR3 DNA reads TGTGCCAGCAGTGAAATAGTAGGGGTTAACTATGGCTACACCTTC. It translates to CASSEIVGVNYGYTF.

CDR3 residues: CASSLGQVTENTIYF. In DNA, the CDR3 is TGCGCCAGCAGCTTGGGACAGGTCACCGAAAACACCATATATTTT. The J gene is TRBJ1-3, the V gene TRBV5-1; a weak D match, TRBD1 (6 bases). CDR1 and CDR2 (germline): SGHRS, YFSETQ. Trimming took 0 bases from V and 6 from J, leaving 13 bases between them. The length of the CDR3 is 15 residues.

This sequence joins TRBV10-3 and TRBJ2-5; possible D gene TRBD2, 6 bases. Germline V gives CDR1 ENHRY, CDR2 SYGVKD. V was trimmed by 3 bases and J by 5 bases, leaving 10 bases between them. There are 13 residues in the CDR3. The CDR3 region is CAISELGRETQYF. In DNA, the CDR3 is TGTGCCATCAGTGAATTGGGGAGGGAGACCCAGTACTTC.

J is TRBJ1-2 and V is TRBV2, with 8 bases that match TRBD1. CDR1 SNHLY and CDR2 FYNNEI come from the germline V gene. The V gene end was trimmed by 8 bases and the J gene end by 8 bases; junction bases not matched to a gene: 4. The CDR3 covers 11 residues. CDR3 sequence (DNA): TGTGCCAGCCGACAGGGGCCGGGCTACACCTTC. Amino acids: CASRQGPGYTF. Looking up the rest from reference TRBV2 and TRBJ1-2 gives the full variable domain: EPEVTQTPSHQVTQMGQEVILRCVPISNHLYFYWYRQILGQKVEFLVSFYNNEISEKSEIFDDQFSVERPDGSNFTLKIRSTKLEDSAMYFCASRQGPGYTFGSGTRLTVV.

The chain is built from TRBV7-8 and TRBJ2-2; TRBD1 agrees at 7 bases. Per germline, CDR1 SGHVS and CDR2 FQNEAQ. This CDR3 is 16 amino acids long. With 1 base clipped from V and 5 bases from J, the junction kept 7 bases outside the gene matches. In nucleotides, the CDR3 is TGTGCCAGCAGCTTAGTATTAGGACAGGCGACCGGGGAGCTGTTTTTT. It yields the protein CASSLVLGQATGELFF.

This chain links TRBV28 with TRBJ1-3; D perhaps matches TRBD1 (6 bases). Germline values: CDR1 MDHEN, CDR2 SYDVKM. Trimming stripped 7 bases from V and 4 bases from J, with 14 bases between. There are 14 residues in the CDR3. CDR3 in amino acids: CASISGGLGNTIYF. CDR3 coding DNA: TGTGCCAGCATCTCGGGGGGGCTCGGAAACACCATATATTTT.

V and J are TRBV9 and TRBJ2-1, with 9 bases identical to TRBD2. The CDR3 spans 15 residues. J was trimmed by 3 bases and V by 4 bases; bases with no gene match: 5. Germline values: CDR1 SGDLS, CDR2 YYNGEE. CDR3 sequence (DNA): TGTGCCAGCAGCATAGCGGGAGCTGTCTACAATGAGCAGTTCTTC. It translates to CASSIAGAVYNEQFF. The variable domain in full, completed from reference TRBV9 and TRBJ2-1, reads DSGVTQTPKHLITATGQRVTLRCSPRSGDLSVYWYQQSLDQGLQFLIQYYNGEERAKGNILERFSAQQFPDLHSELNLSSLELGDSALYFCASSIAGAVYNEQFFGPGTRLTVL.